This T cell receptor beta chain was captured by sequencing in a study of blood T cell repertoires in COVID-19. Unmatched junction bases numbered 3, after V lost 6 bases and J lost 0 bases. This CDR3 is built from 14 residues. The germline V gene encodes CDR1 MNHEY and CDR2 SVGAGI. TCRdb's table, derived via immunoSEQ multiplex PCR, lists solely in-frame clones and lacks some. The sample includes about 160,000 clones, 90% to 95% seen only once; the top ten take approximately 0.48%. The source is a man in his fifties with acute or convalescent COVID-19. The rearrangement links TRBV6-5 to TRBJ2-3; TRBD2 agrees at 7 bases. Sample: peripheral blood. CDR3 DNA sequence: TGTGCCAGCAGGGGAGGGGACAGCACAGATACGCAGTATTTT. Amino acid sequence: CASRGGDSTDTQYF.